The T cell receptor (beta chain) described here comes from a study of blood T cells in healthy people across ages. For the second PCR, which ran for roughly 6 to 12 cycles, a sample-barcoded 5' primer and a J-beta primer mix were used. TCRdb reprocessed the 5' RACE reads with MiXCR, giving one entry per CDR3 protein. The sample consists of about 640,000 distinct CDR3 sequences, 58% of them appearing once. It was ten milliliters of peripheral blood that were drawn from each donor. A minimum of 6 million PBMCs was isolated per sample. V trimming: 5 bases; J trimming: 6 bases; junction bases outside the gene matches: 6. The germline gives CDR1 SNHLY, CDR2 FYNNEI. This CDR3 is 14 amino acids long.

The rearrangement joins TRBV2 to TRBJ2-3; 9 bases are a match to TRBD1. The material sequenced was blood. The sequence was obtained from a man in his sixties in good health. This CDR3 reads CASSQQGARDTQYF. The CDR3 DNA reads TGTGCCAGCAGTCAACAGGGGGCAAGGGATACGCAGTATTTT.